The clone carrying this T cell receptor (beta chain) was picked up many times. Its target is not known. The sample is drawn from a study of early T cells in non-severe SARS-CoV-2 infection. Study information: Whole-blood bulk RNA, unsorted, was sequenced, and chains were unpaired. General study results and limits: Anti-spike CD8 responses were favored by VDJdb matching, which missed private and CD4 specificities.

Germline CDR1 and CDR2: GTSNPN and SVGIG (reference sequence). The V end lost 4 bases, the J end lost 0 bases, and 12 bases lay between the germline ends. This CDR3 is built from 14 residues. Unique molecular identifiers tagged individual cDNA molecules. TCRdb re-called the 5' RACE reads through MiXCR, storing one row per CDR3 protein. The sample records about 18,000 distinct CDR3 sequences, around 5.7% being singletons. This TCR derives from an adult who was a healthcare worker with PCR-confirmed SARS-CoV-2 infection or an uninfected control (not recorded which). J is TRBJ1-1 and V is TRBV30, with no clear D. The sample was whole blood. CDR3 region: CAWKSAVVNTEAFF. The CDR3 DNA reads as TGTGCCTGGAAGTCCGCAGTGGTGAACACTGAAGCTTTCTTT.